The 13 T cell receptor beta chains below all came from one sample that was sequenced in a study of T-cell reconstitution after alpha-beta-depleted transplantation in children. The authors prepared the TCRbeta library with unique molecular identifiers. TCRdb reprocessed the PCR reads via MiXCR and lists one record per CDR3 protein. The table lists around 580,000 distinct CDR3 sequences, 20% to 25% of them singletons. Source: PBMCs, mostly from graft donor cells, taken 360 days after TCRalphabeta/CD19-depleted stem cell transplant. The receptors here all came from a boy less than two years old who had a stem cell transplant for acute myeloid leukemia, so the T cells may come from the graft donor.

The chain recombines TRBV20-1 with TRBJ2-2; D might be TRBD1 or TRBD2, each matching 5 bases. This CDR3 has 15 amino acids. V was pared by 1 base and J by 4 bases, with 13 bases between. The germline V gene has CDR1 DFQATT and CDR2 SNEGSKA (reference sequence). CDR3 sequence reads: CSARGVVGGTGELFF. For the CDR3, the DNA is TGCAGTGCTAGAGGGGTCGTTGGGGGCACCGGGGAGCTGTTTTTT.

This clonotype was seen just once. V usage is TRBV6-4 and J usage is TRBJ1-5; 8 positions agree with TRBD1. V shed 4 bases and J 1 base; nucleotides not matched to a gene: 15. The CDR3 contains 19 residues. From germline, CDR1 is MRHNA and CDR2 SNTAGT. DNA for the CDR3: TGTGCCAGCAGTGGACTCCTCCGGCAGGGGGCGGCGAGCAATCAGCCCCAGCATTTT. Protein: CASSGLLRQGAASNQPQHF.

At least ten counts were recorded for this clonotype. The rearrangement joins TRBV5-5 to TRBJ2-3; 8 bases agree with TRBD1. Trimming removed 0 bases from V and 4 bases from J; junction bases left unmatched: 4. The CDR3 totals 15 residues. Germline-derived CDR1 and CDR2 are SGHKS and YYEKEE (reference sequence). Here the CDR3 reads CASSLAAGGADTQYF. The CDR3 DNA follows: TGTGCCAGCAGCTTGGCCGCAGGGGGCGCAGATACGCAGTATTTT.

This clonotype was found many times. V usage is TRBV20-1 and J usage is TRBJ2-1; 9 bases map to TRBD1. The CDR3 has 13 residues. CDR1 and CDR2 (germline): DFQATT, SNEGSKA (reference sequence). J gave up 5 bases and V 5 bases, and 4 bases lay outside the gene matches. The CDR3 sequence: CSAGQGFDNEQFF. CDR3 nucleotides: TGCAGTGCTGGACAGGGGTTTGACAATGAGCAGTTCTTC.

This clonotype was observed at least ten times. CDR3 in DNA: TGTGCCAGCGGGACAGGGCTCACCTACGAGCAGTACTTC. Its protein is CASGTGLTYEQYF. The chain recombines TRBV7-9 with TRBJ2-7; 9 positions agree with TRBD1. Germline-derived CDR1 and CDR2 are SEHNR and FQNEAQ (reference sequence). This CDR3 has 13 amino acids. V shed 8 bases, J shed 2 bases, and the junction held 4 bases outside the gene matches.

The chain joins TRBV7-9 to TRBJ1-2, with D maybe TRBD1 (5 bases). V gave up 4 bases and J gave up 7 bases, with 10 bases separating them. Germline loops: CDR1 SEHNR, CDR2 FQNEAQ (reference sequence). This CDR3 has 12 residues. The CDR3 is CASSSTVPGYTF. CDR3 DNA: TGTGCCAGCAGCTCGACAGTCCCTGGCTACACCTTC.

This clonotype was recorded many times. The V call is TRBV7-8, the J call TRBJ1-5; weak D call: TRBD1 (5 bases). CDR1 is SGHVS and CDR2 is FQNEAQ in the germline V gene. Trimming cost V 5 bases and J 12 bases, with 14 bases left between them. The CDR3 totals 12 residues. The CDR3 sequence is CASSDIQEFQHF. The DNA for the CDR3 is TGTGCCAGCAGCGATATACAGGAGTTCCAGCATTTT.

This clonotype came up many times. This chain links TRBV20-1 with TRBJ2-3; D unclear. V lost 6 bases and J lost 1, with 8 bases in between. The CDR3 has 12 residues. The V gene's germline CDR1 is DFQATT and CDR2 SNEGSKA (reference sequence). CDR3 sequence reads: CSASAGTDTQYF. CDR3 bases: TGCAGTGCGAGTGCGGGCACAGATACGCAGTATTTT.

This clonotype was seen ten or more times. The chain carries TRBV9 and TRBJ2-1, with 9 bases lining up with TRBD1. Germline V gene data show CDR1 as SGDLS and CDR2 as YYNGEE. CDR3 length: 14 amino acids. V was pared by 0 bases and J by 10 bases, with 5 bases of the junction left unmatched. The CDR3 nucleotides read TGTGCCAGCAGCGTAGCACAGGGGGCAATGGAGCAGTTCTTC. Amino acids: CASSVAQGAMEQFF.

The chain couples TRBV3-1 to TRBJ2-2; D perhaps matches TRBD1 (7 bases). The CDR3 runs 16 residues. CDR1 is LGHDT and CDR2 is YNNKEL in the germline V gene (reference sequence). Trimming cost V 2 bases and J 2 bases, with 12 bases left between them. CDR3 loop: CASSQSRDRNTGELFF. In nucleotides, the CDR3 is TGTGCCAGCAGCCAATCGCGGGACAGAAACACCGGGGAGCTGTTTTTT. Using reference TRBV3-1 and TRBJ2-2 for the parts outside the CDR3, the full variable domain is DTAVSQTPKYLVTQMGNDKSIKCEQNLGHDTMYWYKQDSKKFLKIMFSYNNKELIINETVPNRFSPKSPDKAHLNLHINSLELGDSAVYFCASSQSRDRNTGELFFGEGSRLTVL.

Worth noting for this clonotype: Likely a read error: the CDR3 ends without its conserved phenylalanine or tryptophan. This sequence joins TRBV28 and TRBJ2-1, with D possibly TRBD2 on 6 matching bases. This CDR3 contains 13 residues. The germline CDR1 and CDR2 sequences are MDHEN and SYDVKM. V was shortened by 6 bases and J by 6 bases, with 12 bases between the two germline ends. The DNA for the CDR3 is TGTGCCAGCAGGGTTATGGGAGGCAATGAGCAGTTCTCC. Translated, it gives CASRVMGGNEQFS.

This clonotype showed up many times. The genes are TRBV29-1 and TRBJ2-7; TRBD1 aligns across 11 bases. Germline trimming cut 8 bases from V and 6 bases from J; bases unmatched to any gene: 6. The germline V gene encodes CDR1 SQVTM and CDR2 ANQGSEA. This CDR3 spans 12 amino acids. The DNA for the CDR3 is TGCAGCCTAACCGGGACAGGGGGCGAGCAGTACTTC. Translated: CSLTGTGGEQYF.

The chain is built from TRBV5-6 and TRBJ2-2; D unclear. The length of the CDR3 is 14 residues. Germline V gene lookup returns CDR1 SGHDT and CDR2 YYEEEE. V dropped 1 base and J dropped 4 bases, with 8 bases sitting between them. The CDR3 loop reads CASSLTSPTGELFF. The CDR3 DNA is TGTGCCAGCAGCTTGACAAGCCCCACCGGGGAGCTGTTTTTT.